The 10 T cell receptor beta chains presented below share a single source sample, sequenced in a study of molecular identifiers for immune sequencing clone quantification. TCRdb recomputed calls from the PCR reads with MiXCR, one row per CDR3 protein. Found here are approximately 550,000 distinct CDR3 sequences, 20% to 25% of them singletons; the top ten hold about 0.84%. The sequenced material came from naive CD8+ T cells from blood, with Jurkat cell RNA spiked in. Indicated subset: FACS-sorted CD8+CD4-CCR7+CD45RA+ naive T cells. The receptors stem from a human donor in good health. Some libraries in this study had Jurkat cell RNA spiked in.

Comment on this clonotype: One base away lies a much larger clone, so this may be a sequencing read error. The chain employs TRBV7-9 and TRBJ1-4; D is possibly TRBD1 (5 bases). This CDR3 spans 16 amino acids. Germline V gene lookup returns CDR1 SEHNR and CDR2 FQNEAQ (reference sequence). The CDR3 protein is CASSLNRLGTNEKLSF. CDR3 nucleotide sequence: TGTGCCAGCAGCTTAAACCGTCTCGGGACTAATGAAAAACTGTCTTTT.

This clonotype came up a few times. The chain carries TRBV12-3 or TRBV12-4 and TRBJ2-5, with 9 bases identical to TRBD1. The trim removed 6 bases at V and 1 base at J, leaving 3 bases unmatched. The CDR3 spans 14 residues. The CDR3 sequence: CASSGQGPQETQYF. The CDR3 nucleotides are TGTGCCAGCAGCGGACAGGGGCCCCAAGAGACCCAGTACTTC.

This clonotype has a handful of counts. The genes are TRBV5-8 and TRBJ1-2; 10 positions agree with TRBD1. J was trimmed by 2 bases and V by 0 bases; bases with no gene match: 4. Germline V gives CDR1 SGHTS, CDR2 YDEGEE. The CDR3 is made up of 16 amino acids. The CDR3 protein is CASSLAGTGDNYGYTF. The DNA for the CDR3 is TGTGCCAGCAGCTTGGCAGGGACAGGGGACAACTATGGCTACACCTTC.

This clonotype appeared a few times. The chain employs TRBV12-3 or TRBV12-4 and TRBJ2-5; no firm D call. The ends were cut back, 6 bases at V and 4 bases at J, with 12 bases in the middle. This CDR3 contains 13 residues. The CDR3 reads CASSSASAETQYF. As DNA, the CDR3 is TGTGCCAGCAGCTCCGCCTCGGCAGAGACCCAGTACTTC.

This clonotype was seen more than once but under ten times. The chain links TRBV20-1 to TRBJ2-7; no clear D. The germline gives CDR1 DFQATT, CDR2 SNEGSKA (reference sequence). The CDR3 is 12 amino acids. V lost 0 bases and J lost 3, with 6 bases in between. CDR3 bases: TGCAGTGCTAGAGATGAAAGCTACGAGCAGTACTTC. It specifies CSARDESYEQYF.

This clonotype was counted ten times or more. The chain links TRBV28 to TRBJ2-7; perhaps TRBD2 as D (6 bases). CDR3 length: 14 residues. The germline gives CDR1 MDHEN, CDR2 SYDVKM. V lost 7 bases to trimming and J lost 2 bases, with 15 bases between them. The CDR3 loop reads CASISPGVPYEQYF. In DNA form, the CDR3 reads TGTGCCAGCATCTCGCCGGGGGTCCCCTACGAGCAGTACTTC.

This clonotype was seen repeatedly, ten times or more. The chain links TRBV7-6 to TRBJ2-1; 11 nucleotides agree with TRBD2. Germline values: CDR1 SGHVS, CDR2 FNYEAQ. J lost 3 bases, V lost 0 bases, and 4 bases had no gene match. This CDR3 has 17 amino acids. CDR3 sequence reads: CASSLARLAGNYNEQFF. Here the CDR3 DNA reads TGTGCCAGCAGCTTAGCTCGACTAGCGGGGAACTACAATGAGCAGTTCTTC.

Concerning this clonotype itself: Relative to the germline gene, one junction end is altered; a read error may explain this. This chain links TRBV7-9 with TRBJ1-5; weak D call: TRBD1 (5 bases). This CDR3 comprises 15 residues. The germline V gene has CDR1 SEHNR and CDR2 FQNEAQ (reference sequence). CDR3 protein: CASSQSGGYNQPQRF. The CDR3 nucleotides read TGTGCCAGCAGCCAATCTGGGGGGTACAATCAGCCCCAGCGTTTT.

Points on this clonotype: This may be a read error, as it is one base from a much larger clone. For the CDR3, the DNA is TGTGCCAGCAGCCCTGATGTGAACACTGAAGCTTTCTTT. It encodes CASSPDVNTEAFF. The rearrangement links TRBV7-9 to TRBJ1-1; no clear D gene. V shed 5 bases and J shed 0 bases, with 7 bases lying between them. The germline gives CDR1 SEHNR, CDR2 FQNEAQ (reference sequence). The CDR3 covers 13 residues.

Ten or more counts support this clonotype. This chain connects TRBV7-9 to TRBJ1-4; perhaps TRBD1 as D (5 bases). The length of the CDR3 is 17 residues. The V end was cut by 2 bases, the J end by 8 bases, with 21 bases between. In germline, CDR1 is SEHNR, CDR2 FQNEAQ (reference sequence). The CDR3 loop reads CASSLQRDGPTLEKLFF. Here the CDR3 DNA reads TGTGCCAGCAGCTTACAAAGGGACGGTCCAACTCTGGAAAAACTGTTTTTT. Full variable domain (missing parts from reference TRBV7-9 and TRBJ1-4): DTGVSQNPRHKITKRGQNVTFRCDPISEHNRLYWYRQTLGQGPEFLTYFQNEAQLEKSRLLSDRFSAERPKGSFSTLEIQRTEQGDSAMYLCASSLQRDGPTLEKLFFGSGTQLSVL.